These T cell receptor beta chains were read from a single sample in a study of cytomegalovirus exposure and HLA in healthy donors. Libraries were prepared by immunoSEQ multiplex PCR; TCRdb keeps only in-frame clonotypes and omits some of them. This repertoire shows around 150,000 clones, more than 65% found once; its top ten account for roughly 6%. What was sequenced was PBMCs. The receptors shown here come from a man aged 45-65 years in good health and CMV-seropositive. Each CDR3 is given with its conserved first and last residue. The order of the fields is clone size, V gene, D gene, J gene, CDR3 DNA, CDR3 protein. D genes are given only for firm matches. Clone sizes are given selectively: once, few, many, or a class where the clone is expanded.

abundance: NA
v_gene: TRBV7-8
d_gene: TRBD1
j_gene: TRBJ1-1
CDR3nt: TGTGCCAGCAGCTTTCGTCCCGGGACAGGGAGAAACACTGAAGCTTTCTTT
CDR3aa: CASSFRPGTGRNTEAFF

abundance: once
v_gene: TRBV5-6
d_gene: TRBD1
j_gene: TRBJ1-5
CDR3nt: TGTGCCAGCAGCTCGGGACAGCGGAATCAGCCCCAGCATTTT
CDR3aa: CASSSGQRNQPQHF

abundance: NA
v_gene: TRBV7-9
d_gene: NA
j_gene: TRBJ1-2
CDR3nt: TGTTCCAGCAGCCCCCGGGAGCCCCGTAACTATGGCTACACCTTC
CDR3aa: CSSSPREPRNYGYTF

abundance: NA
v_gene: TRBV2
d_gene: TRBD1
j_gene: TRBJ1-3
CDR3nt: TGTGCCAGCAGTGAGGGACAGGGCATCTCTGGAAACACCATATATTTT
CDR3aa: CASSEGQGISGNTIYF

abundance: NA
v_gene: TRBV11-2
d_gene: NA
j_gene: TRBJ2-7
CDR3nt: TGTGCCAGCAGCTTAGTATGGCGGGCTTACGAGCAGTACTTC
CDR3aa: CASSLVWRAYEQYF

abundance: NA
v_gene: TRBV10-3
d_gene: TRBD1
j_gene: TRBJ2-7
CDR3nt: TGTGCCATCAGCGGAAGGACAGGGCTAACCTACGAGCAGTACTTC
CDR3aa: CAISGRTGLTYEQYF

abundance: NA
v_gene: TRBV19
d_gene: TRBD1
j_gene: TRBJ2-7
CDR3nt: TGTGCCAGTAGTATCCGGGACAGGGGCGTCCACGAGCAGTACTTC
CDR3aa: CASSIRDRGVHEQYF

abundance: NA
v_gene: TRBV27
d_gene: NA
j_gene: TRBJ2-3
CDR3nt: TGTGCCAGCAGAACATACACAGATACGCAGTATTTT
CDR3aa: CASRTYTDTQYF

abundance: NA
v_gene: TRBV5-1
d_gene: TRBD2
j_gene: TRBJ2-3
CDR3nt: TGCGCCAGCAGCCCCGGGACTAGCGGGGGTATCTACACAGATACGCAGTATTTT
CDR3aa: CASSPGTSGGIYTDTQYF

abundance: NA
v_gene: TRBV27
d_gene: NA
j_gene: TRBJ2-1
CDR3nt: TGTGCCAGCAGTAGGCTAGATTCCTACAATGAGCAGTTCTTC
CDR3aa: CASSRLDSYNEQFF